The rows below give T cell receptor beta chains drawn from one sample of a study of OX40 agonist ivuxolimab in advanced cancers. The assay was immunoSEQ multiplex PCR, and TCRdb's table has in-frame clones only and misses some. The sample yields 71,000 or so clones, approximately 86% seen once. Sequenced here: CD4+ or CD8+ T cells sorted from blood, sampled in a trial of the OX40 agonist ivuxolimab. The receptors were sampled from an adult with an advanced solid tumor such as melanoma, head and neck, liver or kidney cancer. Both conserved end residues are part of each CDR3. A D gene is named only where the DNA matches it firmly. Some rows mark clone size as missing; the rest say once, few, many or name a class of expanded clone.

d_gene	j_gene	v_gene	abundance	CDR3nt	CDR3aa
TRBD1	TRBJ1-5	TRBV4-3	few	TGCGCCAGCAGCCAAGGTTCAGGGGGAGCAAATCAGCCCCAGCATTTT	CASSQGSGGANQPQHF
.	TRBJ1-6	TRBV6-1	.	TGTGCCAGCTCTCTGGGGAATTCACCCCTCCACTTT	CASSLGNSPLHF
.	TRBJ2-7	TRBV7-8	once	TGTGCCAGCAGCTTAGCCAGGACAATCTCCTACGAGCAGTACTTC	CASSLARTISYEQYF
TRBD1	TRBJ1-2	TRBV5-4	.	TGTGCCAGCAGCATGACAGGGGCGAACTATGGCTACACCTTC	CASSMTGANYGYTF
.	TRBJ1-5	TRBV30	.	TGTGCCTGGAGTCACCCTCCGGCTCAGCCCCAGCATTTT	CAWSHPPAQPQHF
.	TRBJ2-2	TRBV6-1	.	TGTGCCAGCAGCAGAGACACCGGGGAGCTGTTTTTT	CASSRDTGELFF
.	TRBJ1-5	TRBV7-9	once	TGTGCCAGCAGCACTTCGGCAGGGTGGTTCAATCAGCCCCAGCATTTT	CASSTSAGWFNQPQHF
.	TRBJ1-1	TRBV5-4	.	TGTGCCAGCAGCACGTCCCCCTCGGGGAACACTGAAGCTTTCTTT	CASSTSPSGNTEAFF
.	TRBJ2-3	TRBV30	.	TGTGCCTGGAGTGTATGGCAGGCTAGCAAACCCGACGCGCAGTATTTT	CAWSVWQASKPDAQYF
TRBD1	TRBJ2-7	TRBV5-6	.	TGTGCCAGCAGCCTGGTAGGGACAGGGAGCTACGAGCAGTACTTC	CASSLVGTGSYEQYF
TRBD1	TRBJ2-1	TRBV5-1	.	TGCGCCAGCAGCTCCGGACAGGTTGGGGGATACAATGAGCAGTTCTTC	CASSSGQVGGYNEQFF
TRBD1	TRBJ1-1	TRBV7-2	.	TGTGCCAGCAGCCTACTAACCAGGACAGGGGGGACTGAAGCTTTCTTT	CASSLLTRTGGTEAFF
.	TRBJ1-6	TRBV10-1	.	TGCGCCAGCAGAGATAGAGGGCCCGCTGCACCCCTCCACTTT	CASRDRGPAAPLHF
TRBD2	TRBJ2-7	TRBV2	.	TGTGCCAGCAAGAAAGCGGGAGGGCCCTACGAGCAGTACTTC	CASKKAGGPYEQYF
TRBD1	TRBJ2-2	TRBV9	once	TGTGCCAGCAGCGCCAATATAGGGGCCGGGACAGGGGGCGTCGGGGAGCTGTTTTTT	CASSANIGAGTGGVGELFF
TRBD1	TRBJ1-2	TRBV2	.	TGTGCCAGCAGCACGGGACAGGGGATAAGTTATGGCTACACCTTC	CASSTGQGISYGYTF
TRBD1	TRBJ1-2	TRBV18	.	TGTGCCAGCTCACCCGCCGAGGGACAGGGGGCGATTTACTATGGCTACACCTTC	CASSPAEGQGAIYYGYTF
TRBD1	TRBJ2-3	TRBV5-8	.	TGTGCCAGCAGCTTGGGGGACAGGCGTTATTCAGATACGCAGTATTTT	CASSLGDRRYSDTQYF
.	TRBJ2-7	TRBV6-5	.	TGTGCCAGCAGTAACGACGAGCAGTACTTC	CASSNDEQYF
TRBD1	TRBJ2-2	TRBV5-1	.	TGCGCCAGCAGACTCGGGACAGGGGGCACCGGGGAGCTGTTTTTT	CASRLGTGGTGELFF
TRBD2	TRBJ2-3	TRBV27	.	TGTGCCAGCGGAAATAGCGGGACTAGCACAGATACGCAGTATTTT	CASGNSGTSTDTQYF
.	TRBJ1-6	TRBV9	.	TGTGCCAGCAGCGTAGCTACCTCAGGGGAAAATTCACCCCTCCACTTT	CASSVATSGENSPLHF
.	TRBJ1-3	TRBV6-1	.	TGTGCCAGCGCAGGAACCCAAAACACCATATATTTT	CASAGTQNTIYF
TRBD2	TRBJ2-5	TRBV11-2	once	TGTGCCAGCAGCTTAGCCGGGAGGAGAGAGACCCAGTACTTC	CASSLAGRRETQYF
.	TRBJ1-1	TRBV15	.	TGTGCCACCAGCAGAGATCCCGGGGGGCGGACTGAAGCTTTCTTT	CATSRDPGGRTEAFF
.	TRBJ2-3	TRBV5-1	.	TGCGCCAGCAGCCTCGCTGTGGGCACAGATACGCAGTATTTT	CASSLAVGTDTQYF
TRBD1	TRBJ2-5	TRBV5-1	few	TGCGCCAGCAGCTTCGAGGGGGCAGGAGAGACCCAGTACTTC	CASSFEGAGETQYF
.	TRBJ1-1	TRBV18	.	TGTGCCAGCTCACCACAGGGAGCGAACACTGAAGCTTTCTTT	CASSPQGANTEAFF
TRBD1	TRBJ2-7	TRBV6-5	.	TGTGCCAGCAGTTCCCCGGGACAGGGTGCTCTAGGGCAGTACTTC	CASSSPGQGALGQYF
.	TRBJ2-7	TRBV10-2	.	TGCGCCAGCAGTAAGGGATCCTACGAGCAGTACTTC	CASSKGSYEQYF
TRBD1	TRBJ2-4	TRBV10-3	.	TGTGCCATCAGCCCGGACAGGGACAAAAACATTCAGTACTTC	CAISPDRDKNIQYF
.	TRBJ1-5	TRBV19	.	TGTGCCAGTAGTACAGGGTCGGGCAATCAGCCCCAGCATTTT	CASSTGSGNQPQHF
TRBD1	TRBJ1-5	TRBV2	.	TGTGCCAGCAGTGAATCTGCAGGGGGCTATCAGCCCCAGCATTTT	CASSESAGGYQPQHF
.	TRBJ2-5	TRBV5-1	.	TGCGCCAGCAGCTTTATGGGGGAAGAGACCCAGTACTTC	CASSFMGEETQYF
TRBD2	TRBJ2-7	TRBV7-2	.	TGTGCCAGCAGCCCTCCGGGGGGAATAAGTCTTAGTGGCGAGCAGTACTTC	CASSPPGGISLSGEQYF
.	TRBJ1-1	TRBV11-2	.	TGTGCCAGCAGCTTAAAGTGGAACACTGAAGCTTTCTTT	CASSLKWNTEAFF
.	TRBJ1-1	TRBV2	.	TGTGCCAGCAAGTTGACGGACACTGAAGCTTTCTTT	CASKLTDTEAFF
.	TRBJ1-3	TRBV5-1	.	TGCGCCAGCAGCTTGGCGGGATTCCTCTCTGGAAACACCATATATTTT	CASSLAGFLSGNTIYF
.	TRBJ1-6	TRBV7-2	.	TGTGCCAGCAGCTTAGTTATCTCCAGGGGCCATAATTCACCCCTCCACTTT	CASSLVISRGHNSPLHF
.	TRBJ2-3	TRBV7-8	few	TGTGCCTCTGGACGGAGCACAGATACGCAGTATTTT	CASGRSTDTQYF
TRBD2	TRBJ2-7	TRBV4-2	.	TGTGCCAGCAGCCAAGGGACTAGCGGTGCCTACGAGCAGTACTTC	CASSQGTSGAYEQYF
.	TRBJ2-7	TRBV11-3	.	TGTGCCAGCAGCCCCGCGGCGGGCTACGAGCAGTACTTC	CASSPAAGYEQYF
.	TRBJ1-5	TRBV6-4	.	TGTGCCAGCATGGAGGGATTTAGCAATCAGCCCCAGCATTTT	CASMEGFSNQPQHF
TRBD1	TRBJ1-2	TRBV6-6	.	TGTGCCAGCAACAAAAGACAGGGAGACCTGTATGGCTACACCTTC	CASNKRQGDLYGYTF
.	TRBJ2-3	TRBV30	.	TGTGCCTGCCCGGGACCCATGGGGGCAGATACGCAGTATTTT	CACPGPMGADTQYF
.	TRBJ1-4	TRBV27	.	TGTGCCAGCCGAGAGATCGACAGGTCTAATGAAAAACTGTTTTTT	CASREIDRSNEKLFF